These 4 T cell receptor beta chains came from one sample sequenced in a study of cytomegalovirus exposure and HLA in healthy donors. Sequencing used immunoSEQ multiplex PCR; TCRdb keeps in-frame clones, though not all of them. This table has some 260,000 clones, 87% appearing once. The sample comprised PBMCs. All receptors derive from a man aged 18 to 30 in good health and CMV-seropositive.

The chain is built from TRBV19 and TRBJ2-7; D call uncertain. Germline assignment: CDR1 LNHDA and CDR2 SQIVND (reference sequence). V shed 3 bases and J shed 2 bases, with 11 bases lying between them. The CDR3 covers 14 residues. The CDR3 protein is CASSIDRVAYEQYF. CDR3 coding DNA: TGTGCCAGTAGTATCGATCGAGTCGCCTACGAGCAGTACTTC.

J is TRBJ1-2 and V is TRBV2, with TRBD1 identical over 9 bases. Trimming removed 6 bases from V and 10 bases from J; junction bases left unmatched: 9. The CDR3 runs to 13 residues. Germline CDR1 reads SNHLY; CDR2 reads FYNNEI. DNA of the CDR3: TGTGCCAGCAGGGCGGAGGACAGGGGATTCTACACCTTC. It translates to CASRAEDRGFYTF.

This chain connects TRBV14 to TRBJ1-1, with 12 nucleotides matching TRBD1. Losses at the gene ends were 5 bases for V and 4 bases for J; bases not matched to a gene: 5. Germline CDR1 SGHDN, CDR2 FVKESK. CDR3 length: 15 amino acids. CDR3 in amino acids: CASSTRDRGLTEAFF. DNA for the CDR3: TGTGCCAGCAGCACCCGGGACAGGGGGCTCACTGAAGCTTTCTTT.

The gene calls are TRBV15 and TRBJ2-7; 8 bases fit TRBD1. This CDR3 has 15 residues. Germline-derived CDR1 and CDR2 are LNHNV and YYDKDF (reference sequence). J gave up 3 bases and V 3 bases, and 7 bases lay outside the gene matches. The CDR3 sequence: CATSSRDRIYYEQYF. The CDR3 DNA reads TGTGCCACCAGCAGCCGGGACAGGATTTACTACGAGCAGTACTTC.